The source of this TCR beta chain is a study of CD8+ T cells in alopecia areata. Study at large: Treatment with tofacitinib (6 to 18 months) was followed by 6 months off drug.

Study findings and constraints: Compared with normal scalp, lesional scalp had higher clonality and more expanded CD8+ clones. Scalp and blood retained many expanded lesional clones during tofacitinib.

In each case, RNA was isolated and then reverse transcribed into cDNA as the sequencing template. Method: immunoSEQ multiplex PCR; TCRdb's copy keeps in-frame clones and lacks some. The repertoire includes 200,000 or so clones, roughly 64% of them detected once, and 5% to 6% sits in the top ten. The treatment: oral pan-JAK inhibitor, 5-10 mg twice daily. Comment on this clone: Its antigen is unknown. It may be a read error: a sequence one base away is much more abundant. Within the sample, other DNA sequences also encode this same CDR3.

Germline V gene sequence: CDR1 SGHTA, CDR2 FQGTGA. The CDR3 totals 11 residues. V lost 4 bases and J lost 2, with 1 base in between. The receptor's source is a human donor with alopecia areata. Source: CD4+ T cells sorted from blood, taken at week 24, from a patient treated with tofacitinib. This chain links TRBV7-3 with TRBJ2-3; D unclear. The CDR3, as DNA: TGTGCCAGCAGCTCCACAGATACGCAGTATTTT. Residues: CASSSTDTQYF.